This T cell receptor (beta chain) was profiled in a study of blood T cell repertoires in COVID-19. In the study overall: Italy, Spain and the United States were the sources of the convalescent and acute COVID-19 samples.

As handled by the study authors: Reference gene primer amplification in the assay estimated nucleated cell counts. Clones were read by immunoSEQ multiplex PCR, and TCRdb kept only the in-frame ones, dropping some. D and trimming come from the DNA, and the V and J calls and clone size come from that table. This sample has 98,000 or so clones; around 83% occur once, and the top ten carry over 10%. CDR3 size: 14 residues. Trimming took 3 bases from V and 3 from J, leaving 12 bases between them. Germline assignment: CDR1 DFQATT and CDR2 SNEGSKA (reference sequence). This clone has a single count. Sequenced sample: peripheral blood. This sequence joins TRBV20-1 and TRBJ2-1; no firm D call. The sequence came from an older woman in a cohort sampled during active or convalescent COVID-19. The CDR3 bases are TGCAGTGCTAGTGGGCTGTTTGGCTACAATGAGCAGTTCTTC. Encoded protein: CSASGLFGYNEQFF.